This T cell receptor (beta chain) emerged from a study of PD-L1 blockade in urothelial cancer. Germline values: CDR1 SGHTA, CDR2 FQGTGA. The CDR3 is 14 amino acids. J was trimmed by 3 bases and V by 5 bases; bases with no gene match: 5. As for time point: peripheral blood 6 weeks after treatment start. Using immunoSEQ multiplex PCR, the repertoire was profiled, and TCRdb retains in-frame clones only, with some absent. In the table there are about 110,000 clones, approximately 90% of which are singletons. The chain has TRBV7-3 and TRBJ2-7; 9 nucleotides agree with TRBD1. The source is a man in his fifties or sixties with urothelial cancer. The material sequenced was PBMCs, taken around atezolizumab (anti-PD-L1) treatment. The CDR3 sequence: CASSPSGQGYEQYF. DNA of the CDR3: TGTGCCAGCAGCCCGTCGGGACAGGGCTACGAGCAGTACTTC.